This T cell receptor (beta chain) was sequenced during a study of Ad26.COV2.S vaccination and SARS-CoV-2 variants. Profiling relied on immunoSEQ multiplex PCR, and the TCRdb table lists in-frame clones only, not all of them. The sample includes 200,000 to 300,000 clones, roughly nine tenths of them seen just once. Treatment denoted: approximately 18 received Ad26.COV2.S at low or high dose, single or two shots; 5 received placebo; per-sample allocation not given. Sampling happened 63 days after the first vaccine or placebo injection. The germline V and J ends were trimmed by 2 bases and 0 bases, with 14 bases remaining between them. The CDR3 loop spans 17 amino acids.

The J gene is TRBJ1-4, the V gene TRBV5-3; D is perhaps TRBD1 (6 bases). TRBV5-3 is assigned to the ORF class and has an uncertain function. The source material was peripheral blood, sampled in a trial of Ad26.COV2.S vaccine versus placebo. The receptor's source is a person aged 18-65 years who received the Ad26.COV2.S COVID-19 vaccine or a placebo. In nucleotides, the CDR3 is TGTGCCAGAAGCTTCATGGACAGTGATTCAACTAATGAAAAACTGTTTTTT. It encodes CARSFMDSDSTNEKLFF.